The TCR beta chain under discussion was sequenced for a study of blood T cell repertoires in COVID-19. Here immunoSEQ multiplex PCR was the method, and the copy in TCRdb shows in-frame clones only, minus some. Among tens of thousands of clones listed, roughly 70% were seen once. Germline-derived CDR1 and CDR2 are SGHRS and YFSETQ. The V and J ends lost 1 base and 2 bases, in that order; junction bases with no gene match: 10. The CDR3 is 17 residues long. The chain is built from TRBV5-1 and TRBJ1-2, with 8 bases fitting TRBD1. The sequencing sample was made of peripheral blood. The clonotype originates from a man aged 70-80 years with COVID-19, enrolled during active disease. CDR3 amino acids: CASSLSASAGGNYGYTF. The CDR3 DNA is TGCGCCAGCAGCTTGTCTGCCTCAGCAGGGGGCAACTATGGCTACACCTTC. Complete variable domain (other parts from reference TRBV5-1 and TRBJ1-2): KAGVTQTPRYLIKTRGQQVTLSCSPISGHRSVSWYQQTPGQGLQFLFEYFSETQRNKGNFPGRFSGRQFSNSRSEMNVSTLELGDSALYLCASSLSASAGGNYGYTFGSGTRLTVV.